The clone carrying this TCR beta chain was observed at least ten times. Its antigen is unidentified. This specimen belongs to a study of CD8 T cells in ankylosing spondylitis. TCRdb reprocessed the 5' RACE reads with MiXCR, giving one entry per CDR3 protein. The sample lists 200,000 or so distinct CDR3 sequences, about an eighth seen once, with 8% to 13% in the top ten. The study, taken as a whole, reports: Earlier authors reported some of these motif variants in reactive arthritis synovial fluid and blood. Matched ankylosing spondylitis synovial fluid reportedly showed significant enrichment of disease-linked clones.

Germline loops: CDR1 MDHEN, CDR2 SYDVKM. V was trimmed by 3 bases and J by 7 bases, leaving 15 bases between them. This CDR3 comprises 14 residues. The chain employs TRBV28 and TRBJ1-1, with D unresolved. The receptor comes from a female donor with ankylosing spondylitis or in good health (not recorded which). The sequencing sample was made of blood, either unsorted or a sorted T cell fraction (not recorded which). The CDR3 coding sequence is TGTGCCAGCAGTTTGGGCACTCTGCTGGGTGAAGCTTTCTTT. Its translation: CASSLGTLLGEAFF.